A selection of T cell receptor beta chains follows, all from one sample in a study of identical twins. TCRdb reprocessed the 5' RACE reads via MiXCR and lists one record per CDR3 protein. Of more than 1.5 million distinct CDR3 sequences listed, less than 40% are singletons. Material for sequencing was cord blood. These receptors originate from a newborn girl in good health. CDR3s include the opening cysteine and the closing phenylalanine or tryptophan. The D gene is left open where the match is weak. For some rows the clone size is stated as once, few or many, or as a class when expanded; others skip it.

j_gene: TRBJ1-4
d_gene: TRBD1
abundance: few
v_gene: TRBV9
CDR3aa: CASSVQGQLLSTNEKLFF
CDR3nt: TGTGCCAGCAGCGTCCAGGGACAGCTCCTCTCAACTAATGAAAAACTGTTTTTT

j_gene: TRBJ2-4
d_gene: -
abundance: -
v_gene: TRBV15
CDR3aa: CATSRGLTGAQYF
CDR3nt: TGTGCCACCAGCAGAGGATTAACGGGGGCCCAGTACTTC

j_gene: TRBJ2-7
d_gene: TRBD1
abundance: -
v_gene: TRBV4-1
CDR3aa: CASSQYTGGPIYEQYF
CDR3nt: TGCGCCAGCAGCCAATATACAGGGGGCCCAATCTACGAGCAGTACTTC

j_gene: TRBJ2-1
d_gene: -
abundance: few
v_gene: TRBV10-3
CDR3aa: CAISEYINEQFF
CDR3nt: TGTGCCATCAGTGAGTACATTAATGAGCAGTTCTTC

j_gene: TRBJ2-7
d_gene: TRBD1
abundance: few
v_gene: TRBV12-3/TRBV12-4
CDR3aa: CASSLLGQGNYEQYF
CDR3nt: TGTGCCAGCAGTTTGCTCGGACAGGGGAACTACGAGCAGTACTTC

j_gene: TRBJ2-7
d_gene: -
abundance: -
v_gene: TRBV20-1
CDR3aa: CSARDGWGEQYF
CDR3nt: TGCAGTGCTAGAGATGGGTGGGGCGAGCAGTACTTC

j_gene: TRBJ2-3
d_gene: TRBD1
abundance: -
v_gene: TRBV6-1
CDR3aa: CASTQGASTDTQYF
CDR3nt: TGTGCCAGCACCCAGGGGGCTAGCACAGATACGCAGTATTTT

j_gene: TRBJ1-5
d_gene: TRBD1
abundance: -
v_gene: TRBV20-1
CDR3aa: CSATGGWWGGNQPQHF
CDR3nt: TGCAGTGCTACAGGGGGGTGGTGGGGCGGCAATCAGCCCCAGCATTTT

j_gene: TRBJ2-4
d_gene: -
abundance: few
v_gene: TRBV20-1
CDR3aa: CSARDPRATENIQYF
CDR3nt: TGCAGTGCTAGAGATCCCAGGGCGACAGAAAACATTCAGTACTTC

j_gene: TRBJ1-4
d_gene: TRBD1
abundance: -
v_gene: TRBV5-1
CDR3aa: CASSWAGQGNEKLFF
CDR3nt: TGCGCCAGCAGCTGGGCGGGACAGGGAAATGAAAAACTGTTTTTT

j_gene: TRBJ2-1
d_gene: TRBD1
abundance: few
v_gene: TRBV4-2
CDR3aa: CASSQDDRGTRGYNEQFF
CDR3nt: TGTGCCAGCAGCCAAGACGACAGGGGGACTCGGGGTTACAATGAGCAGTTCTTC

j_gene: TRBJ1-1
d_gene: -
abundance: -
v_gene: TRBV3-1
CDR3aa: CASMGLGEAFF
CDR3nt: TGTGCCAGCATGGGTTTGGGCGAAGCTTTCTTT

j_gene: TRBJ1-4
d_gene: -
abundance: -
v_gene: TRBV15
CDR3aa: CATSRGVYRGVEEKLFF
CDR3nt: TGTGCCACCAGCAGAGGGGTATACAGAGGGGTTGAAGAAAAACTGTTTTTT

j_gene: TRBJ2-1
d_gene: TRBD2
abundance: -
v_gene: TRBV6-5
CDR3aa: CASSKDKPSGNNEQFF
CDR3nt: TGTGCCAGCAGCAAGGACAAACCTAGCGGAAACAATGAGCAGTTCTTC

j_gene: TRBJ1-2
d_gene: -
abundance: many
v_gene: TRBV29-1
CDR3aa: CSAETGYYGYTF
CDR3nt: TGCAGCGCCGAGACAGGCTACTATGGCTACACCTTC

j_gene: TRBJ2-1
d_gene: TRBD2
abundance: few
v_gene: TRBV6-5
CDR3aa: CASSSPTGGTSGSYNEQFF
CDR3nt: TGTGCCAGCAGTTCTCCGACAGGGGGGACTAGCGGCTCCTACAATGAGCAGTTCTTC

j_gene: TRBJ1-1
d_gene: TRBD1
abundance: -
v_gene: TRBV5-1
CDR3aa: CASSWKLRQGSTEAFF
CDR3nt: TGCGCCAGCAGCTGGAAATTAAGACAGGGGAGCACTGAAGCTTTCTTT

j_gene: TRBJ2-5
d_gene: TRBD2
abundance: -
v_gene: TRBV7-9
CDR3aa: CASSLESAGVLETQYF
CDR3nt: TGTGCCAGCAGCTTAGAGTCGGCGGGGGTATTGGAGACCCAGTACTTC

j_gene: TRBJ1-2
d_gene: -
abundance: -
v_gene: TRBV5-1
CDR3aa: CASSFLGGTLGGYCGYTF
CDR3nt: TGCGCCAGCAGCTTTTTGGGAGGGACTTTGGGCGGCTACTGTGGCTACACCTTC

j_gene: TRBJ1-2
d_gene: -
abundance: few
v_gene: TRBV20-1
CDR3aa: CSATQGHAYGYTF
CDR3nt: TGCAGTGCTACGCAGGGACATGCCTATGGCTACACCTTC

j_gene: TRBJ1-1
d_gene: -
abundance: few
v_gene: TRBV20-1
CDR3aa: CSPLDRMNTEAFF
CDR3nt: TGCAGTCCCCTGGACAGAATGAACACTGAAGCTTTCTTT

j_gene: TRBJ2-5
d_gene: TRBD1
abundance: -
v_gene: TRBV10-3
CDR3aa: CAISEGDRGRSEQYF
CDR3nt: TGTGCCATCAGTGAGGGAGACAGGGGAAGAAGTGAGCAGTACTTC

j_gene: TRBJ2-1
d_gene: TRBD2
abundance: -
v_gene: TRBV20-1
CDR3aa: CSANSGRIYNEQFF
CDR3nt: TGCAGTGCTAATAGCGGGAGGATATACAATGAGCAGTTCTTC

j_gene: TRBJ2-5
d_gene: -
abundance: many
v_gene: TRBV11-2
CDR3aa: CASSLVGNQETQYF
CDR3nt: TGTGCCAGCAGCTTAGTGGGCAACCAAGAGACCCAGTACTTC

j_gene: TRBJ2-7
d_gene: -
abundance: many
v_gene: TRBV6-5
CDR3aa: CASSYDSGEMGYEQYF
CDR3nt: TGTGCCAGCAGTTACGATTCGGGGGAGATGGGCTACGAGCAGTACTTC

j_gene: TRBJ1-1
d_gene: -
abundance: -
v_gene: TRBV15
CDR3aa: CATSRDPRRDTEAFF
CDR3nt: TGTGCCACCAGCAGAGATCCCAGACGGGACACTGAAGCTTTCTTT

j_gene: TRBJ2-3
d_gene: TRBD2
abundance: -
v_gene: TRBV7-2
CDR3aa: CASSLRLAGLRNTDTQYF
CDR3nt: TGTGCCAGCAGCTTAAGACTAGCGGGACTGAGGAACACAGATACGCAGTATTTT

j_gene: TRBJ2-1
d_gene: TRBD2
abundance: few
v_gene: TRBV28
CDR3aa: CASSFSGRGNNEQFF
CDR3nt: TGTGCCAGCAGTTTTAGCGGGAGGGGGAACAATGAGCAGTTCTTC

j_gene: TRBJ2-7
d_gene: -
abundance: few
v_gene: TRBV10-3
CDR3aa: CAISARWGGEQYF
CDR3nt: TGTGCCATCAGTGCACGATGGGGAGGCGAGCAGTACTTC

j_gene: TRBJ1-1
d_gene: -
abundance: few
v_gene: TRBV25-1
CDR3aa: CASSVSGSVTEAFF
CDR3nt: TGTGCCAGCAGTGTGTCGGGCAGCGTGACTGAAGCTTTCTTT

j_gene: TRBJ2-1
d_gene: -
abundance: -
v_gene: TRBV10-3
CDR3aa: CAISGFGLNSYNEQFF
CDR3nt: TGTGCCATCAGTGGATTTGGACTGAACTCCTACAATGAGCAGTTCTTC

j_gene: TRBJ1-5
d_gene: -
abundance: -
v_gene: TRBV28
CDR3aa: CASIGMGNQPQHF
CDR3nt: TGTGCCAGCATCGGTATGGGCAATCAGCCCCAGCATTTT

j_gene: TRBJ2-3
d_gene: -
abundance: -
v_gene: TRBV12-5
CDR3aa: CASGFRSGPSTDTQYF
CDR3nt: TGTGCTAGTGGTTTCCGGAGCGGGCCTAGCACAGATACGCAGTATTTT

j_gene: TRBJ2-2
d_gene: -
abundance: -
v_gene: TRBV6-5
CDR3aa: CASSYRGLQNTGELFF
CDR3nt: TGTGCCAGCAGTTACCGTGGACTACAGAACACCGGGGAGCTGTTTTTT

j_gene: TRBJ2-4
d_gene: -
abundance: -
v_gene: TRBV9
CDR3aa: CAGSVGEGAKNIQYF
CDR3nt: TGTGCCGGCAGCGTAGGTGAGGGGGCCAAAAACATTCAGTACTTC

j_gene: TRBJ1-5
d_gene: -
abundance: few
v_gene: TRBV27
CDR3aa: CASSSDRRQPQHF
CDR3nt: TGTGCCAGCAGTTCAGACCGGAGACAGCCCCAGCATTTT